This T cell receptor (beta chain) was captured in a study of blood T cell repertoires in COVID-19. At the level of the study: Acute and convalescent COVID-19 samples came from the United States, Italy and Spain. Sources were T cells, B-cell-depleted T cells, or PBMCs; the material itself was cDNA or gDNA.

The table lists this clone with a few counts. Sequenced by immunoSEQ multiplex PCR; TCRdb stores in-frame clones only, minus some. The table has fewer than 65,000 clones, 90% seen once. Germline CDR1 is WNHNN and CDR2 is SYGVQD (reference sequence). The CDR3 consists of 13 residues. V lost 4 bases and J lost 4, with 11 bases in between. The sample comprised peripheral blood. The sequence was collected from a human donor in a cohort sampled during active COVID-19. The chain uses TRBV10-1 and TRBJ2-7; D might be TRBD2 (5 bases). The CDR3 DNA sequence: TGCGCCAGCAGTGGGCCCGGGAATTACGAGCAGTACTTC. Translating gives CASSGPGNYEQYF.